This is a list of T cell receptor beta chains from one sample in a study of blood T cell repertoires in COVID-19. Sequenced by immunoSEQ multiplex PCR; TCRdb stores in-frame clones only, minus some. The sample has roughly 310,000 clones; 90% are singletons. The sample comprised peripheral blood. These receptors were obtained from a woman in her 30s with COVID-19, enrolled during active disease. Each CDR3 is given with its conserved first and last residue. D genes are given only for firm matches. A clone size is listed for some rows: how often the clone was seen (once, few, many), or a class if it is expanded.

size | D | J | V | CDR3 | DNA
. | . | TRBJ1-3 | TRBV14 | CASSHRRSSGNTIYF | TGTGCCAGCAGCCACCGCAGATCCTCTGGAAACACCATATATTTT
few | TRBD2 | TRBJ2-5 | TRBV5-1 | CASSLGGTRTSGRRETQYF | TGCGCCAGCAGCTTGGGAGGGACGCGGACTAGCGGGAGACGAGAGACCCAGTACTTC
. | TRBD1 | TRBJ1-2 | TRBV14 | CASSPVRGQGAGGYTF | TGTGCCAGCAGCCCGGTGAGGGGACAGGGGGCCGGGGGCTACACCTTC
. | . | TRBJ2-7 | TRBV5-1 | CASSLVVRGEQYF | TGCGCCAGCAGCTTGGTAGTCCGAGGCGAGCAGTACTTC
. | TRBD1 | TRBJ1-2 | TRBV28 | CASLKTGPLGGYTF | TGTGCCAGCCTAAAGACAGGGCCTTTGGGTGGCTACACCTTC
. | TRBD2 | TRBJ2-1 | TRBV27 | CASSPGLGIHEQFF | TGTGCCAGCAGCCCGGGACTAGGTATCCATGAGCAGTTCTTC
. | . | TRBJ1-1 | TRBV3-1/TRBV3-2 | CASSLGHTTAFF | TGTGCCAGCAGCCTGGGACACACCACGGCTTTCTTT
. | TRBD1 | TRBJ1-2 | TRBV6-5 | CASRKTGGTFYGYTF | TGTGCCAGCAGAAAGACAGGGGGGACCTTCTATGGCTACACCTTC
. | TRBD2 | TRBJ2-7 | TRBV10-1 | CASSESTLGAGQRETYEQYF | TGCGCCAGCAGTGAGTCGACTCTTGGGGCCGGACAGCGGGAGACCTACGAGCAGTACTTC
. | TRBD1 | TRBJ2-2 | TRBV10-2 | CASSDRDRHYTGELFF | TGCGCCAGCAGTGACCGGGACAGGCATTACACCGGGGAGCTGTTTTTT
. | TRBD1 | TRBJ1-3 | TRBV30 | CAWRLDRGAGNTIYF | TGTGCCTGGAGGCTAGACAGGGGAGCTGGAAACACCATATATTTT
once | . | TRBJ2-1 | TRBV5-1 | CASSSDFKGHNEQFF | TGCGCCAGCAGCTCGGACTTCAAGGGTCACAATGAGCAGTTCTTC
. | TRBD1 | TRBJ2-5 | TRBV5-5 | CASSLGTGGFQRQETQYF | TGTGCCAGCAGCTTGGGGACAGGGGGCTTCCAACGCCAAGAGACCCAGTACTTC
. | . | TRBJ1-2 | TRBV24-1 | CATGSGVSYGYTF | TGTGCCACCGGATCAGGGGTCAGCTATGGCTACACCTTC
. | . | TRBJ2-1 | TRBV2 | CASSESKPGANEQFF | TGTGCCAGCAGTGAATCCAAGCCGGGAGCCAATGAGCAGTTCTTC
. | . | TRBJ2-1 | TRBV20-1 | CSASEGGGNEQFF | TGCAGTGCTAGTGAAGGTGGCGGTAATGAGCAGTTCTTC
. | TRBD2 | TRBJ2-1 | TRBV10-2 | CASRVGLAGDGEQFF | TGCGCCAGCAGGGTGGGACTAGCGGGAGACGGTGAGCAGTTCTTC
. | TRBD2 | TRBJ2-7 | TRBV3-1/TRBV3-2 | CASSQDAGGYEQYF | TGTGCCAGCAGCCAAGATGCGGGAGGCTACGAGCAGTACTTC
. | TRBD1 | TRBJ1-3 | TRBV19 | CASSPRTGSGNTIYF | TGTGCCAGTAGTCCTCGGACAGGGAGTGGAAACACCATATATTTT
. | . | TRBJ2-4 | TRBV27 | CASSSYRYGNIQYF | TGTGCCAGCAGTTCCTACCGATACGGAAACATTCAGTACTTC
. | . | TRBJ1-1 | TRBV6-2/TRBV6-3 | CASSSLGQGTEAFF | TGTGCCAGCAGTTCTTTAGGGCAGGGGACTGAAGCTTTCTTT
. | . | TRBJ1-1 | TRBV5-6 | CASSLLASGEWSTEAFF | TGTGCCAGCAGCTTGTTAGCTTCGGGGGAATGGAGCACTGAAGCTTTCTTT
once | TRBD1 | TRBJ1-1 | TRBV14 | CASSLRTGITEAFF | TGTGCCAGCAGCCTCCGGACAGGGATCACTGAAGCTTTCTTT
. | . | TRBJ1-3 | TRBV19 | CASKAVAGNTIYF | TGTGCCAGTAAAGCGGTGGCTGGAAACACCATATATTTT
few | . | TRBJ1-2 | TRBV2 | CASSEADAEQGEGYTF | TGTGCCAGCAGTGAAGCGGATGCGGAACAGGGTGAGGGCTACACCTTC
once | . | TRBJ1-3 | TRBV7-9 | CASSVLQGDPGNTIYF | TGTGCCAGCAGCGTCTTACAGGGTGACCCGGGAAACACCATATATTTT
. | . | TRBJ2-2 | TRBV28 | CASLKGLNTGELFF | TGTGCCAGTCTCAAGGGACTGAACACCGGGGAGCTGTTTTTT
. | . | TRBJ1-2 | TRBV30 | CAWSGELSNYGYTF | TGTGCCTGGAGTGGGGAGCTATCTAACTATGGCTACACCTTC
. | TRBD2 | TRBJ2-2 | TRBV7-6 | CASSDQGGGVAGELFF | TGTGCCAGCAGCGACCAAGGCGGGGGAGTGGCCGGGGAGCTGTTTTTT
. | . | TRBJ1-1 | TRBV5-1 | CASSLTEGRPNTEAFF | TGCGCCAGCAGTTTGACGGAGGGGCGCCCGAACACTGAAGCTTTCTTT
. | . | TRBJ2-7 | TRBV19 | CASSASGLSDEQYF | TGTGCCAGTAGTGCGAGCGGTTTAAGTGACGAGCAGTACTTC
. | . | TRBJ1-1 | TRBV2 | CASSETGYAEAFF | TGTGCCAGCAGCGAAACAGGGTACGCTGAAGCTTTCTTT
. | TRBD1 | TRBJ2-2 | TRBV6-1 | CASSAYQGAQVTGELFF | TGTGCCAGCAGTGCCTACCAGGGGGCGCAGGTCACCGGGGAGCTGTTTTTT
once | . | TRBJ2-4 | TRBV11-2 | CASRDFELAKNIQYF | TGTGCCAGCAGGGACTTCGAACTAGCCAAAAACATTCAGTACTTC
. | TRBD1 | TRBJ2-7 | TRBV5-1 | CASSPQTGSSYEQYF | TGCGCCAGCAGCCCCCAGACAGGGAGCTCCTACGAGCAGTACTTC
. | TRBD2 | TRBJ2-3 | TRBV27 | CASSFSTSGRGDTQYF | TGTGCCAGCAGTTTTTCGACTAGCGGGAGAGGGGATACGCAGTATTTT
. | . | TRBJ2-7 | TRBV5-6 | CASSLGRANGEQYF | TGTGCCAGCAGCTTAGGCAGGGCCAATGGGGAGCAGTACTTC